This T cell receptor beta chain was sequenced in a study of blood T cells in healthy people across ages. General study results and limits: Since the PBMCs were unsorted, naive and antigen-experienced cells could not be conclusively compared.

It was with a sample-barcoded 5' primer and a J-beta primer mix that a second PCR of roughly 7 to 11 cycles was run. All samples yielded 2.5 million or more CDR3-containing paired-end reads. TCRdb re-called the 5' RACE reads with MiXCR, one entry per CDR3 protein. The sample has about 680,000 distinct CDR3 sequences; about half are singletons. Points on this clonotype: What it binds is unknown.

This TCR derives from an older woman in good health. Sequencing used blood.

The CDR3 bases are TGTGCCATCGAGAGGATCAGCTCCTACAATGAGCAGTTCTTC. It is translated as CAIERISSYNEQFF. V and J are TRBV12-3 or TRBV12-4 and TRBJ2-1; no reliable D call. V shed 10 bases and J shed 0 bases, with 13 bases lying between them. The CDR3 consists of 14 residues.